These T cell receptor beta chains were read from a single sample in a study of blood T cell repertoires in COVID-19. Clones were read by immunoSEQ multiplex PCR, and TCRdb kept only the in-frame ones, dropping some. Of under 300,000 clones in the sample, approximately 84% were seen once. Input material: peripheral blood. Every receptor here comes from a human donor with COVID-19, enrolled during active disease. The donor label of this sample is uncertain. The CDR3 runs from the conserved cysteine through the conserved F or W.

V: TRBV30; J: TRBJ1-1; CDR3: CAWIEASEAFF
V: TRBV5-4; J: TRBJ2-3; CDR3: CASSFGLRTPDTQYF
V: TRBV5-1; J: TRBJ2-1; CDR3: CASSLLGLANNEQFF
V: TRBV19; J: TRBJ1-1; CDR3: CASNLRGSPEAFF
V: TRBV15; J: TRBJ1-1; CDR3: CATHGTGMNTEAFF
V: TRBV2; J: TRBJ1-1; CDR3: CASSGYRGMNTEAFF
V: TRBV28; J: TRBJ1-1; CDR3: CASSSRIMNTEAFF
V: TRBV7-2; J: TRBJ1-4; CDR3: CASSLEGTGAANEKLFF
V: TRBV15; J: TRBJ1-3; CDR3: CATSRDLGETNTIYF
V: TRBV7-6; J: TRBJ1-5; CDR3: CASSYGGDQPQHF
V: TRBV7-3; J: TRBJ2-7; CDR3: CASSPSSGRAGYEQYF
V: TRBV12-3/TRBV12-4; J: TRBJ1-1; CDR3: CASSTLGGTEAFF
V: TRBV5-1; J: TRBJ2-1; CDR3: CASSITPGGRGYNEQFF
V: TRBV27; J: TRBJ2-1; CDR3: CASSSRSEQFF
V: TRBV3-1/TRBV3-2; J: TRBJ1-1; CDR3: CASSQVQGFTEAFF